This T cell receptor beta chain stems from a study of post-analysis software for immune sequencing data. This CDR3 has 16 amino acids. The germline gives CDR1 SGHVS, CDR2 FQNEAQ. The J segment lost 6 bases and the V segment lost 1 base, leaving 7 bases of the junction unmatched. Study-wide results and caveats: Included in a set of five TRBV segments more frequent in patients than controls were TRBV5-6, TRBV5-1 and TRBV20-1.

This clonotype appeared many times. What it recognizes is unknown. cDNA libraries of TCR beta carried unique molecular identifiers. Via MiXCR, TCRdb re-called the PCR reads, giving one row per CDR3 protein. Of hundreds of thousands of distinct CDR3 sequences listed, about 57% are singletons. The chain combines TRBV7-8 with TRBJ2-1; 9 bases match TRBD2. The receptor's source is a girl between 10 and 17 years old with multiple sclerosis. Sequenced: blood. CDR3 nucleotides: TGTGCCAGCAGCTTAGAGGGACTAGCTCCGGTCAATGAGCAGTTCTTC. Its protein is CASSLEGLAPVNEQFF.